Each of the 27 T cell receptor beta chains below was sequenced from the same sample in a study of neurological immune-mediated disorders. TCRdb fed the 5' RACE reads into MiXCR, producing one record per CDR3 protein. Of around 69,000 distinct CDR3 sequences listed, 3.5% to 5% are singletons. The sample consisted of PBMCs. The receptor set was obtained from a man aged 25 to 40 with multiple sclerosis.

This clonotype showed up many times. The J gene is TRBJ2-1, the V gene TRBV24-1; the D is unclear. The V gene lost 4 bases and the J gene lost 9 bases, with 3 bases spanning the gap. This CDR3 spans 10 amino acids. The germline V gene encodes CDR1 KGHDR and CDR2 SFDVKD. CDR3 DNA sequence: TGTGCCACCAGTGAGGTTGAGCAGTTCTTC. This encodes CATSEVEQFF.

V gene TRBV20-1 combines with J gene TRBJ2-2; D is perhaps TRBD1 (6 bases). This CDR3 comprises 11 residues. The germline V and J ends were trimmed by 6 bases and 8 bases, with 10 bases remaining between them. Looked up from germline, CDR1 is DFQATT and CDR2 is SNEGSKA (reference sequence). DNA of the CDR3: TGCAGTGCCTCGAGGGGGGGGGAGCTGTTTTTT. Translated, it gives CSASRGGELFF.

This clonotype has a count of ten or more. The junction differs from germline at one of its ends, possibly a read error. J is TRBJ1-6 and V is TRBV20-1, with D hard to call. CDR1 is DFQATT and CDR2 is SNEGSKA in the germline V gene (reference sequence). The CDR3 contains 14 residues. The CDR3 nucleotides are TGCAGTGCTAGACACCGAGGCCCTTTCGGGCCCCTCAACTTT. This encodes CSARHRGPFGPLNF.

This clonotype came up many times. The genes are TRBV15 and TRBJ2-1, with TRBD2 matching 10 bases. The CDR3 is 19 residues long. The germline gives CDR1 LNHNV, CDR2 YYDKDF (reference sequence). J lost 7 bases, V lost 1 base, and 16 bases had no gene match. The CDR3 nucleotides are TGTGCCACCAGCAGAGGAGTTAGGGCTAGCGGGGGCCTCTGGAATGAGCAGTTCTTC. It yields the protein CATSRGVRASGGLWNEQFF.

This clonotype was seen many times. V is TRBV5-1 and J is TRBJ1-2; TRBD1 is a possible D gene (5 bases). This CDR3 has 14 amino acids. Germline CDR1 SGHRS, CDR2 YFSETQ. Trimming took 0 bases from V and 4 from J, leaving 10 bases between them. The CDR3 reads CASSLARQGYGYTF. DNA of the CDR3: TGCGCCAGCAGCTTGGCCAGGCAGGGCTATGGCTACACCTTC.

This clonotype appeared many times. The V call is TRBV20-1, the J call TRBJ1-5, with D maybe TRBD1 (5 bases). Germline CDR1 and CDR2: DFQATT and SNEGSKA (reference sequence). V lost 5 bases and J lost 5, with 22 bases in between. This CDR3 region has 16 residues. CDR3: CSAWGSSAGLHQPQHF. CDR3 bases: TGCAGTGCTTGGGGATCGAGTGCAGGGTTGCATCAGCCCCAGCATTTT.

This clonotype was recorded many times. V usage is TRBV5-1 and J usage is TRBJ1-2; 12 positions agree with TRBD1. With 3 bases clipped from V and 6 bases from J, the junction kept 3 bases outside the gene matches. This CDR3 comprises 14 residues. The germline gives CDR1 SGHRS, CDR2 YFSETQ. CDR3 loop: CASSSGQGADGYTF. Written as DNA, the CDR3 is TGCGCCAGCAGCTCGGGACAGGGGGCGGATGGCTACACCTTC.

As to this clonotype: A much larger clone differs by one base, so this may be a read error. The CDR3 carries no conserved terminal phenylalanine or tryptophan, so it likely arises from a read error. The V call is TRBV4-1, the J call TRBJ2-7; 11 bases agree with TRBD2. CDR3 length: 15 residues. CDR1 MGHRA and CDR2 YSYEKL come from the germline V gene. With 6 bases clipped from V and 4 bases from J, the junction kept 8 bases outside the gene matches. The CDR3 loop is CASSRPTSGDYEQYI. CDR3 DNA sequence: TGCGCCAGCAGTCGCCCGACTAGCGGGGATTACGAGCAGTACATC.

This clonotype appeared a few times. V and J are TRBV5-6 and TRBJ2-7; D unresolved. Trimming cost V 2 bases and J 3 bases, with 9 bases left between them. CDR3 length: 13 residues. Germline V gives CDR1 SGHDT, CDR2 YYEEEE. CDR3 DNA: TGTGCCAGCAGCTTAAGGGTCAGCTACGAGCAGTACTTC. It is translated as CASSLRVSYEQYF.

This clonotype was observed a few times. The chain is built from TRBV20-1 and TRBJ2-1; D might be TRBD1 (6 bases). Germline V gene lookup returns CDR1 DFQATT and CDR2 SNEGSKA (reference sequence). Trimming took 2 bases from V and 0 from J, leaving 11 bases between them. The CDR3 runs to 15 residues. CDR3: CSARPGTLSYNEQFF. CDR3 bases: TGCAGTGCTAGACCGGGGACACTCTCCTACAATGAGCAGTTCTTC.

This clonotype was seen repeatedly, ten times or more. V is TRBV2 and J is TRBJ2-2; D call uncertain. The V end lost 5 bases, the J end lost 2 bases, and 18 bases lay between the germline ends. The CDR3 sequence is 17 residues long. CDR1 is SNHLY, CDR2 FYNNEI, per germline. CDR3 in DNA: TGTGCCAGCAGTCCGGTGGGCCGACGCCGTAACACCGGGGAGCTGTTTTTT. Protein sequence: CASSPVGRRRNTGELFF.

This clonotype has a count of ten or more. The rearrangement joins TRBV30 to TRBJ2-1; D remains ambiguous. The CDR3 has 12 amino acids. Trimming removed 0 bases from V and 9 bases from J, with 9 bases in between. CDR1 is GTSNPN, CDR2 SVGIG, per germline (reference sequence). The CDR3 DNA follows: TGTGCCTGGAGTGTAAGTAGGACTGAGCAGTTCTTC. Residues: CAWSVSRTEQFF.

The V gene is TRBV7-2, the J gene TRBJ1-1; D uncertain. V was trimmed by 1 base and J by 7 bases, leaving 10 bases between them. This CDR3 is built from 13 residues. Germline lookup yields CDR1 SGHTA and CDR2 FQGNSA. CDR3 sequence (DNA): TGTGCCAGCAGCTTAGACCGCCAGGTTGAAGCTTTCTTT. Protein product: CASSLDRQVEAFF.

This clonotype was detected ten times or more. The junction differs from germline at one of its ends, possibly a read error. The chain employs TRBV5-5 and TRBJ1-6; possible D gene TRBD1, 6 bases. The CDR3 sequence is 15 residues long. Germline V gives CDR1 SGHKS, CDR2 YYEKEE (reference sequence). CDR3 amino acids: CASSSDLQGPMPLNF. As DNA, the CDR3 is TGTGCCAGCAGCTCCGATTTACAGGGCCCGATGCCCCTCAACTTT.

This clonotype was seen a few times. Since a much larger clone is just one base distant, this may be a read error. The rearrangement uses TRBV2 and TRBJ2-1, with D possibly being TRBD1 (5 bases). The V gene lost 3 bases and the J gene lost 10 bases, with 10 bases spanning the gap. The CDR3 has 12 residues. Germline V gene sequence: CDR1 SNHLY, CDR2 FYNNEI. DNA of the CDR3: TGTGCCAGCAGTGAGAAGGGGCGGGAGCAGTTCTTC. It encodes CASSEKGREQFF.

This clonotype was recorded at least ten times. The J gene is TRBJ2-3, the V gene TRBV5-1; 15 bases fit TRBD2. There are 19 residues in the CDR3. CDR1 and CDR2 from the germline V gene are SGHRS and YFSETQ. V was pared by 7 bases and J by 1 base, with 13 bases of the junction left unmatched. The CDR3 DNA reads as TGCGCCAGCTCGGCGGGATCGGGACTAGCGGGGGGACGCACAGATACGCAGTATTTT. Protein: CASSAGSGLAGGRTDTQYF. The full variable domain, with the rest looked up from reference TRBV5-1 and TRBJ2-3, is KAGVTQTPRYLIKTRGQQVTLSCSPISGHRSVSWYQQTPGQGLQFLFEYFSETQRNKGNFPGRFSGRQFSNSRSEMNVSTLELGDSALYLCASSAGSGLAGGRTDTQYFGPGTRLTVL.

This rearrangement joins TRBV6-4 to TRBJ1-1, with unresolved D. The CDR3 sequence is 14 residues long. V was clipped by 5 bases and J by 1 base, with 11 bases between them. Germline CDR1 reads MRHNA; CDR2 reads SNTAGT. The CDR3 bases are TGTGCCAGCAGTCCCGAAACGGGGAACACTGAAGCTTTCTTT. Its translation is CASSPETGNTEAFF.

The chain combines TRBV9 with TRBJ1-1; D gene unclear. CDR3 size: 13 residues. Germline CDR1 and CDR2: SGDLS and YYNGEE. The germline V and J ends were trimmed by 4 bases and 4 bases, with 11 bases remaining between them. CDR3 loop: CASSPRPSTEAFF. CDR3 DNA sequence: TGTGCCAGCAGCCCCCGTCCATCCACTGAAGCTTTCTTT.

In its sample, this clonotype ranks as medium-sized. The chain combines TRBV5-1 with TRBJ1-1; D gene unclear. The CDR3 loop spans 13 amino acids. CDR1 and CDR2 (germline): SGHRS, YFSETQ. Deletions cut 0 bases from V and 4 bases from J, with 7 bases between. This CDR3 reads CASSLAGLTEAFF. CDR3 coding DNA: TGCGCCAGCAGCTTGGCCGGCCTCACTGAAGCTTTCTTT. Supplemented by reference TRBV5-1 and TRBJ1-1, the full variable domain reads KAGVTQTPRYLIKTRGQQVTLSCSPISGHRSVSWYQQTPGQGLQFLFEYFSETQRNKGNFPGRFSGRQFSNSRSEMNVSTLELGDSALYLCASSLAGLTEAFFGQGTRLTVV.

This clonotype has a count of ten or more. The chain uses TRBV18 and TRBJ1-1; 7 positions match TRBD1. CDR3 length: 15 residues. J gave up 3 bases and V 2 bases, and 6 bases lay outside the gene matches. CDR1 and CDR2 from the germline V gene are KGHSH and LQKENI. CDR3 in amino acids: CASSPFGDSYTEAFF. The CDR3, as DNA: TGTGCCAGCTCACCATTCGGGGACAGCTACACTGAAGCTTTCTTT.

This clonotype showed up just a few times. This chain joins TRBV19 and TRBJ1-1; tentative D call: TRBD1 (5 bases). Germline V gene lookup returns CDR1 LNHDA and CDR2 SQIVND (reference sequence). Deletions cut 5 bases from V and 7 bases from J, with 17 bases between. The CDR3 has 14 amino acids. The chain's CDR3 is CASSLAGAGIEAFF. Here the CDR3 DNA reads TGTGCCAGTAGTCTAGCTGGGGCCGGGATTGAAGCTTTCTTT.

This clonotype was found a few times. The chain employs TRBV4-1 and TRBJ2-3, with unresolved D. Germline assignment: CDR1 MGHRA and CDR2 YSYEKL. This CDR3 contains 15 residues. V shed 1 base and J shed 6 bases, with 14 bases lying between them. CDR3 sequence reads: CASSQGLLGPDTQYF. The CDR3 nucleotides read TGCGCCAGCAGCCAAGGACTCCTAGGCCCGGATACGCAGTATTTT.

In this sample, this clonotype turned up many times. The chain is built from TRBV24-1 and TRBJ2-7, with D maybe TRBD1 (5 bases). Trimming pared 3 bases from V and 3 bases from J, leaving 8 bases between. Germline-derived CDR1 and CDR2 are KGHDR and SFDVKD. CDR3 length: 13 amino acids. The DNA of the CDR3 is TGTGCCACCAGTGATCCCGACAGCTACGAGCAGTACTTC. It yields the protein CATSDPDSYEQYF.

This clonotype was observed many times. The CDR3 nucleotides read TGTGCCAGCAGCTTAGGGGGGACAGTAGAAGCTTTCTTT. It codes for CASSLGGTVEAFF. The rearrangement links TRBV11-2 to TRBJ1-1; 7 positions agree with TRBD1. The CDR3 extends over 13 amino acids. Germline values: CDR1 SGHAT, CDR2 FQNNGV. Trimming at V came to 1 base and at J to 8 bases, leaving 4 bases not matched to a gene.

There are many counts of this clonotype. The germline gene is not matched at one end of the junction; a read error may be the cause. The CDR3 sequence is CASRPGGNQPQNF. In DNA form, the CDR3 reads TGTGCCAGCAGACCAGGGGGCAATCAGCCCCAGAATTTT. The rearrangement uses TRBV12-3 or TRBV12-4 and TRBJ1-5; 8 nucleotides agree with TRBD1. CDR3 size: 13 residues.

This clonotype appeared many times. The chain joins TRBV6-5 to TRBJ2-7; TRBD1 matches at 8 bases. This CDR3 comprises 14 residues. Germline lookup yields CDR1 MNHEY and CDR2 SVGAGI. The V gene end was trimmed by 6 bases and the J gene end by 1 base; junction bases not matched to a gene: 5. The CDR3 is CASSRTGRSYEQYV. The CDR3 DNA sequence: TGTGCCAGCAGCCGGACAGGGCGGTCCTACGAGCAGTACGTC.

This clonotype has at least ten counts. This chain joins TRBV6-5 and TRBJ1-2; the D gene is possibly TRBD1 (5 bases). The V end lost 6 bases, the J end lost 4 bases, and 15 bases lay between the germline ends. Per the germline V gene, CDR1 is MNHEY and CDR2 is SVGAGI. CDR3 size: 14 residues. CDR3 DNA: TGTGCCAGCAGCCCAGGGAGTTTAGGCTATGGCTACACCTTC. Translated, it gives CASSPGSLGYGYTF.